This T cell receptor (beta chain) originates from a study of blood T cell repertoires in COVID-19. Across the whole study: The study drew acute and convalescent COVID-19 samples from the United States, Italy and Spain.

Authors' analysis steps: For nucleated cells, counts were estimated from reference gene primer amplification. Only in-frame clones appear in the TCRdb table, and some are missing; sequencing was by immunoSEQ multiplex PCR. The V and J calls and clone size were taken over from that table, and D and trimming were inferred from the DNA. The table records about 350,000 clones, about 87% of them present only once. The CDR3 spans 16 residues. V lost 0 bases, J lost 4 bases, and 14 bases lay in between. Germline CDR1 is MNHEY and CDR2 is SVGAGI. Seattle patient enrollment occurred during active infection, with longitudinal follow-up thereafter.

This sequence originates from a woman between 45 and 65 years old with COVID-19, enrolled during active disease. This chain uses TRBV6-5 with TRBJ2-3; TRBD2 is a possible D gene (6 bases). The sample comprised peripheral blood. The CDR3 loop is CASSYSFGTLADTQYF. CDR3 DNA: TGTGCCAGCAGTTACTCTTTTGGGACTTTGGCAGATACGCAGTATTTT.